This T cell receptor (beta chain) was sequenced during a study of blood T cells in healthy people across ages. CDR1 is SGHRS and CDR2 is YFSETQ in the germline V gene. CDR3 length: 13 amino acids. V gave up 4 bases and J gave up 8 bases, with 15 bases separating them. The authors ran a second PCR of roughly 6 to 12 cycles using a sample-barcoded 5' primer and a J-beta primer mix. TCRdb itself ran the 5' RACE reads through MiXCR, one entry per CDR3 protein. This table holds around 990,000 distinct CDR3 sequences, around two fifths found once. The clonotype was recovered from a man aged 18 to 29 in good health. V is TRBV5-1 and J is TRBJ1-2; D might be TRBD1 (6 bases). The sample consisted of blood. In DNA form, the CDR3 reads TGCGCCAGCAGCCCGGAAGGGGGAGGAGGCTACACCTTC. Protein product: CASSPEGGGGYTF.